This T cell receptor beta chain was sequenced during a study of blood T cell repertoires in COVID-19. The method was immunoSEQ multiplex PCR; TCRdb's version includes in-frame clones alone and lacks a portion of them. Of approximately 170,000 clones listed, roughly 88% are singletons. This clone has a single count. CDR1 and CDR2 (germline): SQVTM, ANQGSEA. The CDR3 extends over 12 amino acids. V gave up 4 bases and J gave up 2 bases, with 9 bases separating them. Material for sequencing was peripheral blood. The chain carries TRBV29-1 and TRBJ2-7; possible D gene TRBD2, 5 bases. This receptor was taken from a man older than 75 with COVID-19, enrolled during active disease. This CDR3 is CSVGGSTYEQYF. CDR3 bases: TGCAGCGTTGGAGGGTCGACCTACGAGCAGTACTTC.